Listed below are T cell receptor beta chains from one sample, sequenced in a study of vaccination effects on CD4 cells after COVID-19. The antigens of these receptors remain unknown. Produced via immunoSEQ multiplex PCR; TCRdb's table is partial and in-frame only. The table lists tens of thousands of clones, 65% to 70% of them singletons, with 4% to 5% in the top ten. Here the sequenced sample was CD4+ T cells from PBMCs cultured without peptide, taken before COVID-19 vaccination. Receptor source: a human donor who received a COVID-19 vaccine. Both conserved end residues are part of each CDR3. The order of the fields is D gene, J gene, clone size, V gene, CDR3 protein, CDR3 DNA. D genes are given only for firm matches. Size is stated for part of the rows, as once, few or many counts, or as a class when the clone is expanded.

- TRBJ1-1 - TRBV19 CASSEGYTEAFF TGTGCCAGTAGTGAGGGCTACACTGAAGCTTTCTTT
- TRBJ1-2 few TRBV6-5 CASRRANYGYTF TGTGCCAGCAGACGGGCTAACTATGGCTACACCTTC
- TRBJ2-5 few TRBV11-2 CASSPRGQTQYF TGTGCCAGCAGCCCGCGGGGGCAGACCCAGTACTTC
TRBD2 TRBJ2-3 - TRBV9 CASSAPGGRSTDTQYF TGTGCCAGCAGCGCCCCGGGGGGGAGGTCGACAGATACGCAGTATTTT
TRBD1 TRBJ2-2 - TRBV3-1/TRBV3-2 CASSPSGTGTAEELFF TGTGCCAGCAGCCCCTCCGGGACAGGCACCGCCGAGGAGCTGTTTTTT
- TRBJ2-7 - TRBV7-2 CASSLVAINEQYF TGTGCCAGCAGCTTAGTAGCGATCAACGAGCAGTACTTC
- TRBJ1-4 few TRBV30 CAYTERINEKLFF TGTGCCTACACTGAACGAATTAATGAAAAACTGTTTTTT
- TRBJ2-1 - TRBV6-5 CASSYSFEQFF TGTGCCAGCAGTTACTCATTTGAGCAGTTCTTC
- TRBJ1-2 few TRBV4-2 CASSQDTGYGYTF TGTGCCAGCAGCCAAGACACAGGGTATGGCTACACCTTC
- TRBJ2-7 few TRBV9 CASSVVELSYEQYF TGTGCCAGCAGCGTAGTTGAGCTCTCCTACGAGCAGTACTTC
TRBD2 TRBJ2-5 - TRBV4-1 CASSQRPGLAAEETQYF TGCGCCAGCAGCCAAAGACCCGGACTAGCGGCGGAAGAGACCCAGTACTTC
TRBD1 TRBJ2-5 - TRBV14 CASSQGGQIQETQYF TGTGCCAGCAGCCAAGGGGGACAGATACAAGAGACCCAGTACTTC
- TRBJ1-1 few TRBV11-1 CASSFDGWGTEAFF TGTGCCAGCAGCTTTGACGGGTGGGGGACTGAAGCTTTCTTT
- TRBJ1-1 - TRBV28 CASRGLRVAFF TGTGCCAGCAGGGGGCTCAGGGTAGCTTTCTTT
TRBD1 TRBJ1-1 few TRBV3-1/TRBV3-2 CASNQGGTEAFF TGTGCCAGCAACCAGGGGGGCACTGAAGCTTTCTTT
- TRBJ2-5 once TRBV19 CASSMTAGETQYF TGTGCCAGTAGTATGACTGCAGGGGAGACCCAGTACTTC
- TRBJ2-7 - TRBV25-1 CASSDITARYF TGTGCCAGCAGTGACATAACAGCGAGGTACTTC
TRBD1 TRBJ1-2 few TRBV27 CASMDRGRNYGYTF TGTGCCAGCATGGACAGGGGAAGGAACTATGGCTACACCTTC
TRBD2 TRBJ2-1 few TRBV10-1 CASSGLAGTYNEQFF TGCGCCAGCAGCGGACTAGCGGGAACGTACAATGAGCAGTTCTTC
- TRBJ1-5 - TRBV12-3/TRBV12-4 CASSFQPSSPQHF TGTGCCAGCAGTTTCCAGCCGTCGTCGCCCCAGCATTTT